Sequencing of this T cell receptor (beta chain) was carried out in a study of shared clonotypes between healthy human individuals. Whole-study findings and limits: Generally, naive subsets came out with larger estimated richness than memory subsets. Depth was large, yet rarefaction showed that sorted-subset sequencing was incomplete.

Concerning this clone itself: Its specificity is unknown.

Positive CCR7 selection of CD45RO-negative cells yielded the naive CD8 cells, and terminally differentiated effector memory CD45RA+ cells were excluded. Germline lookup yields CDR1 SGHAT and CDR2 FQDESV (reference sequence). Trimming shortened V by 1 base and J by 3 bases, and 13 bases separated the two germline ends. The CDR3 contains 16 residues. Deep was the level at which the assay was run. The table came from immunoSEQ multiplex PCR; TCRdb's copy has only in-frame clones and leaves some out. The table records fewer than 1 million clones, just over 95% of them present only once. The source is a young man in good health. What was sequenced was naive CD8+ T cells sorted from blood. J is TRBJ2-1 and V is TRBV11-1; tentatively, D is TRBD2 (6 bases). CDR3 sequence (DNA): TGTGCCAGCAGCTTAGGAGGTCGGGGACTCTACAATGAGCAGTTCTTC. This gives the protein CASSLGGRGLYNEQFF.